The 9 T cell receptor beta chains listed next were all sequenced from one sample in a study of tumor-infiltrating lymphocytes in localized non-small cell lung cancer. The data were produced by immunoSEQ multiplex PCR, yet TCRdb's version contains in-frame clones alone and is incomplete. The table includes approximately 17,000 clones, 65% to 85% detected once. Material: lung tumor tissue. Every receptor here comes from a human donor with non-small cell lung cancer.

This chain links TRBV7-2 with TRBJ2-5; tentatively, D is TRBD1 (5 bases). The CDR3 length is 14 residues. The ends were cut back, 7 bases at V and 3 bases at J, with 15 bases in the middle. Germline V gene sequence: CDR1 SGHTA, CDR2 FQGNSA. Here the CDR3 reads CASTPVGVKETQYF. CDR3 DNA sequence: TGTGCCAGCACCCCGGTAGGGGTAAAAGAGACCCAGTACTTC.

The chain has TRBV6-5 and TRBJ2-5; TRBD1 aligns across 10 bases. Germline values: CDR1 MNHEY, CDR2 SVGAGI. There are 16 residues in the CDR3. Unmatched junction bases numbered 8, after V lost 2 bases and J lost 5 bases. Written as DNA, the CDR3 is TGTGCCAGCAGTTACGCGTCCGGGACAGGGGATGAGACCCAGTACTTC. Translated: CASSYASGTGDETQYF.

This clone was seen a handful of times. The chain uses TRBV5-8 and TRBJ1-5; D remains unclear. There are 16 residues in the CDR3. CDR1 is SGHTS, CDR2 YDEGEE, per germline. V lost 4 bases, J lost 4 bases, and 18 bases lay in between. CDR3 coding DNA: TGTGCCAGCAGCCCCACCCGGGGAGTAGGGAATCAGCCCCAGCATTTT. Translation gives CASSPTRGVGNQPQHF.

CDR3 protein: CASSLESPPWTGARSGYGYTF. Written as DNA, the CDR3 is TGTGCCAGCAGTTTAGAATCGCCCCCCTGGACAGGGGCTCGGTCTGGATATGGCTACACCTTC. The gene calls are TRBV27 and TRBJ1-2, with 9 bases matching TRBD1. Trimming at V came to 2 bases and at J to 5 bases, leaving 24 bases not matched to a gene. The CDR3 is 21 residues long. Germline V lookup: CDR1 MNHEY, CDR2 SMNVEV (reference sequence).

This chain uses TRBV5-4 with TRBJ2-3, with 7 bases identical to TRBD1. This CDR3 is 12 amino acids long. The junction had 9 bases not matched to a gene; V was cut back by 5 bases and J by 12 bases. The germline CDR1 and CDR2 sequences are SGHNT and YYREEE (reference sequence). CDR3 residues: CASSYNRDSQYF. The CDR3 bases are TGTGCCAGCAGTTATAACCGGGACAGTCAGTATTTT.

This clone has a single count. The V and J genes are TRBV7-2 and TRBJ2-7; 10 nucleotides match TRBD1. CDR3 length: 15 residues. The germline CDR1 and CDR2 sequences are SGHTA and FQGNSA. The V and J ends lost 1 base and 2 bases, in that order; junction bases with no gene match: 2. CDR3 DNA sequence: TGTGCCAGCAGCTTAGGTGGGACAGGGGCCTACGAGCAGTACTTC. It yields the protein CASSLGGTGAYEQYF.

The chain recombines TRBV7-2 with TRBJ1-6, with 9 bases matching TRBD1. Trimming took 5 bases from V and 10 from J; bases not matched to a gene: 9. The CDR3 is made up of 15 amino acids. The germline V gene encodes CDR1 SGHTA and CDR2 FQGNSA. CDR3 protein: CASSKQGALNSPLHF. As DNA, the CDR3 is TGTGCCAGCAGCAAACAGGGGGCTCTAAACTCACCCCTCCACTTT.

The chain is built from TRBV2 and TRBJ1-4; D is undetermined. This CDR3 has 14 amino acids. CDR1 is SNHLY, CDR2 FYNNEI, per germline. V was clipped by 8 bases and J by 3 bases, with 13 bases between them. CDR3 sequence reads: CASQEGLANEKLFF. DNA for the CDR3: TGTGCCAGCCAAGAGGGTTTAGCTAATGAAAAACTGTTTTTT.

This clone came up a few times. V usage is TRBV6-1 and J usage is TRBJ1-2, with 9 positions matching TRBD1. From germline, CDR1 is MNHNS and CDR2 SASEGT. The CDR3 consists of 16 residues. V lost 2 bases, J lost 7 bases, and 11 bases stayed unmatched. CDR3 nucleotides: TGTGCCAGCAGTGAAAATGTTGGGACAGGGAATCGTGGCTACACCTTC. Its translation is CASSENVGTGNRGYTF.